Shown below are 9 T cell receptor beta chains from a single sample sequenced in a study of blood T cell repertoires in COVID-19. Sequenced by immunoSEQ multiplex PCR; TCRdb stores in-frame clones only, minus some. The sample includes about 170,000 clones, less than 80% of them seen just once. The sequenced sample was PBMCs or T cells enriched from blood (not recorded which). These receptors were obtained from a woman aged 65 to 85 in a cohort exposed to, infected with or recovered from COVID-19 (not recorded which).

The chain's CDR3 is CASGSRDSNSPLHF. DNA for the CDR3: TGTGCTAGTGGGTCCCGGGACAGCAATTCACCCCTCCACTTT. The chain couples TRBV12-5 to TRBJ1-6; 7 positions agree with TRBD1. The germline V gene has CDR1 LGHNT and CDR2 FRNRAP. Trimming took 6 bases from V and 7 from J; bases not matched to a gene: 6. The CDR3 loop spans 14 amino acids.

This chain connects TRBV7-8 to TRBJ1-5; TRBD1 might be the D (6 bases). There are 16 residues in the CDR3. Trimming removed 5 bases at V and 1 base at J, with 15 bases between. The germline CDR1 and CDR2 sequences are SGHVS and FQNEAQ. This CDR3 reads CASSQFGTTSNQPQHF. CDR3 sequence (DNA): TGTGCCAGCAGCCAATTTGGGACAACAAGCAATCAGCCCCAGCATTTT.

This clone was observed at least ten times. This chain uses TRBV5-1 with TRBJ2-3; 13 nucleotides align to TRBD2. The length of the CDR3 is 17 residues. The V and J ends lost 6 bases and 11 bases, in that order; junction bases with no gene match: 18. The germline V gene has CDR1 SGHRS and CDR2 YFSETQ. This CDR3 reads CASTLTGLAGDGEGQYF. Here the CDR3 DNA reads TGCGCCAGCACCCTGACTGGACTAGCGGGAGATGGGGAGGGGCAGTATTTT.

This clone has a single count. This rearrangement joins TRBV5-1 to TRBJ2-5, with 8 bases matching TRBD2. Germline V gene data show CDR1 as SGHRS and CDR2 as YFSETQ. The CDR3 runs to 15 residues. Trimming removed 0 bases from V and 5 bases from J; junction bases left unmatched: 6. CDR3 sequence: CASSLEWREEETQYF. CDR3 in DNA: TGCGCCAGCAGCTTGGAATGGCGGGAGGAGGAGACCCAGTACTTC. Full variable domain (rest looked up from reference TRBV5-1 and TRBJ2-5): KAGVTQTPRYLIKTRGQQVTLSCSPISGHRSVSWYQQTPGQGLQFLFEYFSETQRNKGNFPGRFSGRQFSNSRSEMNVSTLELGDSALYLCASSLEWREEETQYFGPGTRLLVL.

This clone was detected only once. The chain combines TRBV12-3 or TRBV12-4 with TRBJ2-5; D perhaps matches TRBD2 (5 bases). Deletions cut 6 bases from V and 2 bases from J, with 10 bases between. The CDR3 is 13 amino acids. The CDR3 is CASSRGNQETQYF. The CDR3 DNA reads as TGTGCCAGCAGCCGAGGGAATCAAGAGACCCAGTACTTC.

The J gene is TRBJ2-5, the V gene TRBV27; TRBD1 matches 9 bases. V was clipped by 5 bases and J by 2 bases; unmatched bases: 3. From germline, CDR1 is MNHEY and CDR2 SMNVEV (reference sequence). The CDR3 has 14 residues. The CDR3: CASSRTGEQETQYF. In nucleotides, the CDR3 is TGTGCCAGCAGTCGGACAGGGGAACAAGAGACCCAGTACTTC.

In this sample, this clone turned up once. The rearrangement joins TRBV5-4 to TRBJ1-2; 9 nucleotides match TRBD1. Germline CDR1 is SGHNT and CDR2 is YYREEE (reference sequence). Trimming removed 4 bases from V and 6 bases from J; junction bases left unmatched: 13. The CDR3 spans 16 residues. The CDR3 coding sequence is TGTGCCAGCAGCCCCGGGACAGGGATTAGAGGAGATGGCTACACCTTC. Its protein product is CASSPGTGIRGDGYTF.

Here the CDR3 DNA reads TGTGCCAGCACCTGGTTTAGCGGGACGGGCACAGATACGCAGTATTTT. Translated, it gives CASTWFSGTGTDTQYF. The chain has TRBV2 and TRBJ2-3; 8 bases line up with TRBD2. CDR1 is SNHLY, CDR2 FYNNEI, per germline. This CDR3 comprises 16 residues. After removal of 7 bases from V and 1 base from J, the junction contained 10 bases not matched to a gene.

V and J are TRBV11-2 and TRBJ2-7, with 10 bases that match TRBD2. V trimming: 1 base; J trimming: 3 bases; junction bases outside the gene matches: 6. Germline assignment: CDR1 SGHAT and CDR2 FQNNGV. The CDR3 has 16 residues. For the CDR3, the DNA is TGTGCCAGCAGCTTAGGGCTAGCGGGAGTGATCTACGAGCAGTACTTC. It is translated as CASSLGLAGVIYEQYF.